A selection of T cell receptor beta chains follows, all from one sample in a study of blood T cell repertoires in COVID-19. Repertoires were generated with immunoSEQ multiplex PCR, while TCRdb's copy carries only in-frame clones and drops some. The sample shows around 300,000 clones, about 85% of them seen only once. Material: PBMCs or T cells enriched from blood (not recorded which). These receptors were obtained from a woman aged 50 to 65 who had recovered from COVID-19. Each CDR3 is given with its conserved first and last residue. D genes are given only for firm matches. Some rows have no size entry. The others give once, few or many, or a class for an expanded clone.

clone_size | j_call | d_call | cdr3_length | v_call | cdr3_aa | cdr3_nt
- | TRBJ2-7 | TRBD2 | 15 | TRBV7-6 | CASSGGTSATYEQYF | TGTGCCAGCAGCGGGGGGACTAGCGCTACCTACGAGCAGTACTTC
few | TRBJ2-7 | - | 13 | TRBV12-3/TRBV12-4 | CASSLVFSAEQYF | TGTGCCAGCAGCCTGGTTTTCAGTGCCGAGCAGTACTTC
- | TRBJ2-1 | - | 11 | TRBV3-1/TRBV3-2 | CATQGYNEQFF | TGTGCCACTCAGGGTTACAATGAGCAGTTCTTC
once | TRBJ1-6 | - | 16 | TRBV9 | CASGDGGAGPRLPLHF | TGTGCCAGCGGGGATGGCGGGGCCGGCCCGCGTTTACCCCTCCACTTT
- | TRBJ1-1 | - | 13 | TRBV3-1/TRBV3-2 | CASSTRVITEAFF | TGTGCCAGCAGTACCAGGGTTATCACTGAAGCTTTCTTT
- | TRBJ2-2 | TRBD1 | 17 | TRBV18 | CASSPPGQGAVTGELFF | TGTGCCAGCTCACCCCCGGGACAGGGGGCAGTTACCGGGGAGCTGTTTTTT
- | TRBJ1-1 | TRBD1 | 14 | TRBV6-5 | CASRPRQGVTEAFF | TGTGCCAGCAGACCTAGACAGGGTGTGACTGAAGCTTTCTTT
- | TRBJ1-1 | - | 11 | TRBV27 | CASSQNGAAFF | TGTGCCAGCAGTCAGAATGGGGCAGCTTTCTTT
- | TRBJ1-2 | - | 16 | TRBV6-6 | CASTTDTGQTNYGYTF | TGTGCCAGCACCACAGATACTGGACAGACGAACTATGGCTACACCTTC
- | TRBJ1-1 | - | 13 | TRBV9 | CASSTTRNTEAFF | TGTGCCAGCAGTACAACCAGGAACACTGAAGCTTTCTTT
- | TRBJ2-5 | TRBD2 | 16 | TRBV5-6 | CASSRDGGGPRETQYF | TGTGCCAGCAGCAGGGATGGGGGAGGGCCGCGAGAGACCCAGTACTTC
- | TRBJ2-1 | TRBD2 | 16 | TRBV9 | CASSVGGLAGVNEQFF | TGTGCCAGCAGCGTAGGGGGACTAGCGGGAGTCAATGAGCAGTTCTTC
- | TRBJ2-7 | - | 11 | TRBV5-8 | CASSVSYEQYF | TGTGCCAGCAGCGTTAGCTACGAGCAGTACTTC
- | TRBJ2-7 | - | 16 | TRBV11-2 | CASSQGLAGNSYEQYF | TGTGCCAGCAGTCAAGGGTTGGCGGGTAACTCCTACGAGCAGTACTTC